The 13 T cell receptor beta chains in this list originate from one sample, sequenced in a study of T cells expressing NK-cell markers. One entry per CDR3 protein, without DNA, is what TCRdb gives after re-calling the 5' RACE reads. The specimen's table records a few hundred thousand distinct CDR3 sequences. The sequenced sample was blood T cells: a sorted CD56 or NKG2C T cell subset, CD4+ or CD8+ T cells, or bulk PBMC T cells (not recorded which). Receptors were obtained from a man between 18 and 69 years old in good health.

The chain has TRBV5-1 and TRBJ2-5; TCRdb reports TRBD2, a call that lacks DNA to check it against. Germline V gene data show CDR1 as SGHRS and CDR2 as YFSETQ. The CDR3 sequence is 17 residues long. The CDR3 sequence: CASSLVPRGATGETQYF.

The V and J genes are TRBV20-1 and TRBJ1-6. Germline V lookup: CDR1 DFQATT, CDR2 SNEGSKA (reference sequence). The CDR3 spans 13 residues. The CDR3 sequence is CGAPQDLNSPLHF.

The gene calls are TRBV20-1 and TRBJ1-1; TCRdb designates TRBD1, a call that cannot be tested without DNA. Germline V gives CDR1 DFQATT, CDR2 SNEGSKA (reference sequence). CDR3 length: 16 residues. CDR3 loop: CSASGGGVLMNTEAFF.

The genes are TRBV20-1 and TRBJ2-7; TCRdb indicates TRBD2, and absent DNA this call remains unverified. This CDR3 region has 14 residues. Germline values: CDR1 DFQATT, CDR2 SNEGSKA (reference sequence). CDR3 sequence: CSARKGPLSYEQYF.

The chain recombines TRBV11-2 with TRBJ2-3; TCRdb selects TRBD1, and the lack of DNA leaves this call unchecked. Germline CDR1 and CDR2: SGHAT and FQNNGV. The CDR3 covers 15 residues. This chain's CDR3 is CASSYRTGGTDTQYF.

V usage is TRBV18 and J usage is TRBJ2-5; TCRdb lists TRBD1, though no DNA is available to test this call. Germline CDR1 reads KGHSH; CDR2 reads LQKENI. The CDR3 consists of 15 residues. This CDR3 reads CASSKQGSYQETQYF.

The chain uses TRBV7-9 and TRBJ1-5; TCRdb's D call of TRBD1 is untestable without DNA. Germline-derived CDR1 and CDR2 are SEHNR and FQNEAQ (reference sequence). The CDR3 has 14 residues. This CDR3 reads CASSGDRGRQPQHF. Based on the CDR3 plus reference TRBV7-9 and TRBJ1-5, the full variable domain is DTGVSQNPRHKITKRGQNVTFRCDPISEHNRLYWYRQTLGQGPEFLTYFQNEAQLEKSRLLSDRFSAERPKGSFSTLEIQRTEQGDSAMYLCASSGDRGRQPQHFGDGTRLSIL.

The V gene is TRBV20-1, the J gene TRBJ2-1; TCRdb's assignment of TRBD2 cannot be checked, as there is no DNA. The CDR3 runs to 12 residues. CDR1 is DFQATT and CDR2 is SNEGSKA in the germline V gene (reference sequence). The chain's CDR3 is CSAISGGGEQFF.

The chain carries TRBV20-1 and TRBJ2-7; TCRdb's D call, TRBD2, is unchecked because there is no DNA. Germline lookup yields CDR1 DFQATT and CDR2 SNEGSKA (reference sequence). The CDR3 is 14 amino acids. CDR3 sequence: CSASWGLAFNEQYF.

The chain is built from TRBV5-5 and TRBJ2-7; TCRdb names TRBD1, which stays unverified in the absence of DNA. This CDR3 comprises 15 residues. The germline gives CDR1 SGHKS, CDR2 YYEKEE (reference sequence). CDR3 in amino acids: CASSWDRSPSTEQYF.

The CDR3 sequence is CASSLIVNRDVETQYF. The J gene is TRBJ2-5, the V gene TRBV28; TCRdb gives TRBD1 as the D gene, but with no DNA this cannot be confirmed. CDR3 size: 16 residues. Germline V gives CDR1 MDHEN, CDR2 SYDVKM.

The rearrangement uses TRBV7-2 and TRBJ1-3. Germline CDR1 is SGHTA and CDR2 is FQGNSA. The CDR3 consists of 15 residues. The CDR3 protein is CASSLSLNSGNTIYF.

The J gene is TRBJ1-1, the V gene TRBV6-1. This CDR3 is built from 15 residues. Per germline, CDR1 MNHNS and CDR2 SASEGT. CDR3 loop: CASTKLSGLNTEAFF.